This T cell receptor beta chain was obtained from a study of blood T cell repertoires in COVID-19 (dated by TCRdb to between 2020 and 2021). For the wider study: Samples from collaborators originated in the United States, Italy and Spain and spanned both the acute and convalescent phases of COVID-19. The prospective study material was composed of cDNA or gDNA derived from T cells, B-cell-depleted T cells, or PBMCs. The dataset comprised deeply sampled blood TCRbeta repertoires from subjects exposed to, actively infected with, or recovered from COVID-19. The repertoires were made available in a free public database intended to serve as a resource for research on the immune response to SARS-CoV-2. The samples were drawn from the first 160 participants of the ongoing ImmuneRACE study and from 1,254 subjects provided by 6 global collaborators. A de-identified subject ID, COVID-19 status, age in years and sex were almost always included in the sample metadata. Where HLA class I and class II types were available, the types were taken from metadata supplied by the sample provider, not from assay-based typing. Results and caveats for the whole study, not just this receptor: Clinical and demographic metadata were provided uncurated, with the amount varying by source and participant.

Participants in the prospective study were aged about 18 to 95 years, lived in 20 to 25 United States geographic areas, and enrolled through a virtual design. In the prospective study, participants were assigned to cohorts based on the clinical history participants reported in a screening survey and a study questionnaire. For ImmuneRACE Cohort 3, a participant was defined as recovered based on two consecutive negative NP/OP PCR tests, clearance by a healthcare professional, or resolution of symptoms. Mobile phlebotomists in the prospective study collected whole blood, serum and a nasopharyngeal or oropharyngeal swab from every participant. Over a roughly two-month period, participants in the prospective study had the option of providing additional blood draws and questionnaires. Before DNA extraction, prospective study blood samples were shipped either frozen or at room temperature. TCRbeta CDR3 regions were amplified from genomic DNA by means of the immunoSEQ Assay, a bias-controlled multiplex PCR. The authors processed their data as follows. Within the assay, amplification of reference gene primers was used to estimate how many nucleated cells each sample contained. To quantify the absolute abundance of each unique TCRbeta CDR3 rearrangement, sequence reads were collapsed and filtered. For each sample, productive Simpson clonality was calculated as the square root of Simpson's diversity index over productive rearrangements. TCRdb mirrors the immuneACCESS table, restricted to in-frame sequences. Some clones are absent from its copies; in checked studies, under half trace to an unresolved V gene, and the reason for the others is unknown. That table gives V, J and clone size, and the DNA gave D and trimming. The sample contains around 300,000 clones, around 86% of them found a single time. The ten largest clones take up less than 2% of the sample.

V is pared back by 9 bases and J by 5 bases, with 13 bases lying between the germline termini. CDR1 and CDR2 are read off the germline V gene as SNHLY and FYNNEI. The CDR3 measures 12 amino acids from cysteine to phenylalanine. Of the read, only the CDR3 DNA is kept; its 36 bases are in frame from base 1. Concerning this clone itself: Its antigen has not been determined. Base qualities are not provided; no much larger clone lies one nucleotide away.

The chain was built from TRBV2 and TRBJ1-2; the D gene cannot be named for sure. This clonotype originated in a woman aged 40 to 50 who had recovered from COVID-19. Sequenced input: PBMCs or T cells enriched from blood (not recorded which). The DNA is as follows: TGTGCCAGTGGTACAGATATATATGGCTACACCTTC. Its translation is CASGTDIYGYTF.